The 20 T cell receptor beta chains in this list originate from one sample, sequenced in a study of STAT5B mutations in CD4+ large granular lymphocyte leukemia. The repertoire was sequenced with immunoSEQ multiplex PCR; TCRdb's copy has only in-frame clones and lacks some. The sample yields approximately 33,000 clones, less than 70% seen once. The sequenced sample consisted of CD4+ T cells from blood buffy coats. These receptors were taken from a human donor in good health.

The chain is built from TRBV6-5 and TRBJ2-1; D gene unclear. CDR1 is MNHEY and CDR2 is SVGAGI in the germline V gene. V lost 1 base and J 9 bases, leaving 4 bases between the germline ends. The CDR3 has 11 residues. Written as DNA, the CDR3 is TGTGCCAGCAGTTACTTTGGTGAGCAGTTCTTC. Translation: CASSYFGEQFF.

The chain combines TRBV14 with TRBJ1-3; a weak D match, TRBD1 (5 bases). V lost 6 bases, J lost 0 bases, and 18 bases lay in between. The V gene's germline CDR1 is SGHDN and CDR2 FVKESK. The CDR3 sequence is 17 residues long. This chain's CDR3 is CASSTGSGVNSGNTIYF. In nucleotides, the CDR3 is TGTGCCAGCAGTACAGGATCCGGGGTAAACTCTGGAAACACCATATATTTT.

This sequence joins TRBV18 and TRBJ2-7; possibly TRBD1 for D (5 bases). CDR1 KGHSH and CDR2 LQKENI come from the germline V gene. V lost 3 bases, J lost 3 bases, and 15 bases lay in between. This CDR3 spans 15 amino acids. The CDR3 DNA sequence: TGTGCCAGCTCACCGGAAGGGGCCCCCCGCTACGAGCAGTACTTC. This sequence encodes CASSPEGAPRYEQYF.

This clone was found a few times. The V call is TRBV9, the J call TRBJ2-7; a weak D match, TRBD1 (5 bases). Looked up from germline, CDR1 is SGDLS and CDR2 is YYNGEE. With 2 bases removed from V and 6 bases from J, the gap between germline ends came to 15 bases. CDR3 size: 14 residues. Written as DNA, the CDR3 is TGTGCCAGCAGCGTCCTGACCCAGGGCTCCGAGCAGTACTTC. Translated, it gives CASSVLTQGSEQYF.

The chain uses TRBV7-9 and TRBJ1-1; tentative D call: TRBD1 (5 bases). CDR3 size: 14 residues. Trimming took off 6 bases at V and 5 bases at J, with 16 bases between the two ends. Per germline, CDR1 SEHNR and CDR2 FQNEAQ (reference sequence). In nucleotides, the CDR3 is TGTGCCAGCAGGGGCTGGGCAGGGTGGACTGAAGCTTTCTTT. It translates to CASRGWAGWTEAFF.

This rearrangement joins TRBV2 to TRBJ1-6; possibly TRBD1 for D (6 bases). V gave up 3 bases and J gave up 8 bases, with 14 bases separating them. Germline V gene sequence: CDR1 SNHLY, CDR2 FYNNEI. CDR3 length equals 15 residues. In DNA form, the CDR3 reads TGTGCCAGCAGTGATGGACAGCCGATTTATTCACCCCTCCACTTT. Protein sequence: CASSDGQPIYSPLHF.

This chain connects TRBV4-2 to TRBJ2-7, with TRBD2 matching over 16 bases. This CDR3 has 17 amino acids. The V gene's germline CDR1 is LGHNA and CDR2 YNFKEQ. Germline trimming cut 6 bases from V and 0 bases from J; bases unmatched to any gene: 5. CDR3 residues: CASSPGLAGGLSYEQYF. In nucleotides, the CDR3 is TGTGCCAGCAGTCCGGGACTAGCGGGGGGGCTCTCCTACGAGCAGTACTTC.

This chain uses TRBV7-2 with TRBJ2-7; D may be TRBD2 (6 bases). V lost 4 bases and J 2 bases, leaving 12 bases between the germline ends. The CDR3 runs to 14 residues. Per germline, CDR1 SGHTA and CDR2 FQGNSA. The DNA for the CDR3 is TGTGCCAGCAGCTACCGGGGGTACACCTACGAGCAGTACTTC. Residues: CASSYRGYTYEQYF.

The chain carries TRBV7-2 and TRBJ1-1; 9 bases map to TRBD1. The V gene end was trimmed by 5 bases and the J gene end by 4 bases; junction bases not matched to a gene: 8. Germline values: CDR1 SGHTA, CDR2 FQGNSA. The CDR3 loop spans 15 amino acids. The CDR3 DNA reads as TGTGCCAGCAGCCCCCGGACAGGGGCCGTCACTGAAGCTTTCTTT. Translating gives CASSPRTGAVTEAFF.

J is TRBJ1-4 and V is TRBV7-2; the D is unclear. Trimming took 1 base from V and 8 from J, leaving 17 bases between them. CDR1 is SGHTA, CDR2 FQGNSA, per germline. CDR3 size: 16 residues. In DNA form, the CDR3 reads TGTGCCAGCAGCTTAGACTTCCGGGGAGTTCGAGAAAAACTGTTTTTT. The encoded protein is CASSLDFRGVREKLFF.

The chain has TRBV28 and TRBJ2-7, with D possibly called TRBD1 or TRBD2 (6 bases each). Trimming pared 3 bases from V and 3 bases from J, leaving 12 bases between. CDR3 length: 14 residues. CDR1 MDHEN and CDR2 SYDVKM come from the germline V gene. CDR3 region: CASSLVGGNYEQYF. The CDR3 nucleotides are TGTGCCAGCAGTTTGGTCGGGGGCAACTACGAGCAGTACTTC.

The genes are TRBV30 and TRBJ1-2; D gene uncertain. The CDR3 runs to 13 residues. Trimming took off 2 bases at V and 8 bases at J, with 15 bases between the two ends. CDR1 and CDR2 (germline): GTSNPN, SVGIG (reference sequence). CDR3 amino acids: CAWSWTATGGYTF. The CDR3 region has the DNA TGTGCCTGGAGTTGGACGGCGACGGGCGGCTACACCTTC. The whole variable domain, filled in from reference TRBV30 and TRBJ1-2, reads SQTIHQWPATLVQPVGSPLSLECTVEGTSNPNLYWYRQAAGRGLQLLFYSVGIGQISSEVPQNLSASRPQDRQFILSSKKLLLSDSGFYLCAWSWTATGGYTFGSGTRLTVV.

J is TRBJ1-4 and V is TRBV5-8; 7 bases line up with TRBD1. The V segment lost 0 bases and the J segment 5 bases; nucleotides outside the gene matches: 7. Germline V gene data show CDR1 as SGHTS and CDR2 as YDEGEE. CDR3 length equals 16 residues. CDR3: CASSLGQGVNNEKLFF. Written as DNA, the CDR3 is TGTGCCAGCAGCTTGGGACAGGGTGTAAACAATGAAAAACTGTTTTTT.

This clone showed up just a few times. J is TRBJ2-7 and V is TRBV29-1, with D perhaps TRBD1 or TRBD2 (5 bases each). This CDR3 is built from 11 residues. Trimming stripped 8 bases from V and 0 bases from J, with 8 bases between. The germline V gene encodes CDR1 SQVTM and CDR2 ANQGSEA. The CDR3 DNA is TGCAGCACTGGGACCTCCTACGAGCAGTACTTC. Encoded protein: CSTGTSYEQYF.

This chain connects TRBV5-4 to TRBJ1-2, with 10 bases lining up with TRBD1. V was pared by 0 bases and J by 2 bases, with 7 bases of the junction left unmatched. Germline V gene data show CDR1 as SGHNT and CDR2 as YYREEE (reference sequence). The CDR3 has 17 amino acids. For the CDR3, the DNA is TGTGCCAGCAGCTTGGCCGGGGGGGGACAGGGGAACTATGGCTACACCTTC. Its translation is CASSLAGGGQGNYGYTF.

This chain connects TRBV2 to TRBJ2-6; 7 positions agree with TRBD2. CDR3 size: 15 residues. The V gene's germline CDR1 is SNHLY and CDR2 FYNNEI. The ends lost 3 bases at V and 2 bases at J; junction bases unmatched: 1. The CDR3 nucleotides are TGTGCCAGCAGTGACCGGGGGGCTGGGGCCAACGTCCTGACTTTC. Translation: CASSDRGAGANVLTF.

The CDR3 reads CASSLTSVGLGNTIYF. The CDR3 DNA reads as TGCGCCAGCAGCTTGACATCCGTCGGCCTTGGAAACACCATATATTTT. The J gene is TRBJ1-3, the V gene TRBV5-1; D is ambiguous. Germline CDR1 is SGHRS and CDR2 is YFSETQ. This CDR3 has 16 residues. V was trimmed by 1 base and J by 3 bases, leaving 14 bases between them. The full variable domain, its missing parts supplied by reference TRBV5-1 and TRBJ1-3, is KAGVTQTPRYLIKTRGQQVTLSCSPISGHRSVSWYQQTPGQGLQFLFEYFSETQRNKGNFPGRFSGRQFSNSRSEMNVSTLELGDSALYLCASSLTSVGLGNTIYFGEGSWLTVV.

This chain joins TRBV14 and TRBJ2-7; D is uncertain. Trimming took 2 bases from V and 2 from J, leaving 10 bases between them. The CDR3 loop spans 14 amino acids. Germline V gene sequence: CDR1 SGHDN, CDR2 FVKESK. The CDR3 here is CASSQNKPPYEQYF. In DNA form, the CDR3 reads TGTGCCAGCAGCCAAAATAAGCCCCCCTACGAGCAGTACTTC.

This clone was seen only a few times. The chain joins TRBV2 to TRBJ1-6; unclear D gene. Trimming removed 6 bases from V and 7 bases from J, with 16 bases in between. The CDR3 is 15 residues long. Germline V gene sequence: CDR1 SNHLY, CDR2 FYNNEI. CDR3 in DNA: TGTGCCAGCAGCGCGCCCGCTAGTACCAATTCACCCCTCCACTTT. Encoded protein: CASSAPASTNSPLHF.

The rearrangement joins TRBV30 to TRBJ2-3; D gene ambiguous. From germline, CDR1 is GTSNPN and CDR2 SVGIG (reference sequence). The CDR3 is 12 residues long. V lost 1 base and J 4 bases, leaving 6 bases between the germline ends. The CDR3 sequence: CAWSDLPDTQYF. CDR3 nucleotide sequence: TGTGCCTGGAGTGACTTACCAGATACGCAGTATTTT.